This T cell receptor beta chain appears in the sequencing data of a study of technical replicates of blood from a few donors. The CDR3 is made up of 14 amino acids. Germline V gives CDR1 MNHEY, CDR2 SVGAGI. V dropped 2 bases and J dropped 4 bases, with 10 bases sitting between them. TCRdb's copy holds only in-frame clones and misses some; the assay was immunoSEQ multiplex PCR. The table records 62,000 or so clones, around 87% of them present only once. V gene TRBV6-5 combines with J gene TRBJ2-3; possible D gene TRBD2, 5 bases. Material: PBMCs. This sequence originates from a human donor in good health. Some clones in this sample may be carry-over from other donors' samples. The CDR3 sequence is CASSYPGLSDTQYF. CDR3 DNA sequence: TGTGCCAGCAGTTACCCGGGGTTGTCAGATACGCAGTATTTT.